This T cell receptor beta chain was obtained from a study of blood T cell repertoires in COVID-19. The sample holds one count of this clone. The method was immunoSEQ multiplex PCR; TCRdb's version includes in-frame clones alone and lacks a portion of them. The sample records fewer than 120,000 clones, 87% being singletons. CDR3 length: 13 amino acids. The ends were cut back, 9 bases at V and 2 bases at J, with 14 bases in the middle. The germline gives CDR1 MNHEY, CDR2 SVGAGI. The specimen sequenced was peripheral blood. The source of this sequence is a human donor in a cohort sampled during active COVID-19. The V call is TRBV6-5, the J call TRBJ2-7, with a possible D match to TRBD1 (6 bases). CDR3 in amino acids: CASQGTNTYEQYF. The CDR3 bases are TGTGCCAGTCAGGGGACAAATACCTACGAGCAGTACTTC.